This T cell receptor beta chain appears in the sequencing data of a study of cytomegalovirus exposure and HLA in healthy donors. From germline, CDR1 is SQVTM and CDR2 ANQGSEA. The CDR3 covers 12 residues. In the PCR, 60 Vbeta and 13 Jbeta primers were used. The assay was immunoSEQ multiplex PCR, and TCRdb's table has in-frame clones only and misses some. The sample has some 80,000 clones, 78% seen once; the top ten hold around 1.5%. Regarding this clone: Sequence at one end of the junction differs from germline and may be a read error.

The chain links TRBV29-1 to TRBJ2-4; perhaps TRBD1 as D (6 bases). This TCR derives from a man aged 40-49 years in good health and CMV-seronegative. The sample was PBMCs. The CDR3 coding sequence is TGCAGCGTTGTCGAGGGACAAAACAGTCAGTACTTC. Translation: CSVVEGQNSQYF.